This T cell receptor (beta chain) originates from a study of cytomegalovirus exposure and HLA in healthy donors. Notes on the study in general: Specific recognition of CMV antigens was confirmed in vitro for a few chains (all CMV-associated).

With 60 Vbeta and 13 Jbeta primers, the PCR was carried out. Produced via immunoSEQ multiplex PCR; TCRdb's table is partial and in-frame only. Here the sample spans about 130,000 clones, 74% being singletons. With regard to this clone: Its target is not known.

Sample: PBMCs. The TCR originated in a male donor in good health and CMV-seronegative.

DNA for the CDR3: TGTGCCAGCAGTCAGGGAGGCCATGAGCAGTTCTTC. The encoded protein is CASSQGGHEQFF. This rearrangement joins TRBV2 to TRBJ2-1; D possibly corresponds to TRBD2 (6 bases). The CDR3 extends over 12 amino acids. The V gene's germline CDR1 is SNHLY and CDR2 FYNNEI. V shed 5 bases and J shed 8 bases, with 10 bases lying between them.